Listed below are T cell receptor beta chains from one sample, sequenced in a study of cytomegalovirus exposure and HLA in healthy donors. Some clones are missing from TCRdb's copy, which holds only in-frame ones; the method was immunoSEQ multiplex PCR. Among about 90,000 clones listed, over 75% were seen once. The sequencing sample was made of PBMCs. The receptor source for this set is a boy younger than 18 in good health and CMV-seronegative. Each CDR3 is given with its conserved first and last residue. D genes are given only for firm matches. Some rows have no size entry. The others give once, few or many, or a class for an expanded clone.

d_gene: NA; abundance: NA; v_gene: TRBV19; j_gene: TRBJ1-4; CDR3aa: CASSRDWGREKLFF; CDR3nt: TGTGCCAGTAGTCGGGACTGGGGACGAGAAAAACTGTTTTTT
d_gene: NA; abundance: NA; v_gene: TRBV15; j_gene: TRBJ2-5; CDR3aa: CATGSAGETQYF; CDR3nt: TGTGCCACCGGGTCGGCAGGGGAGACCCAGTACTTC
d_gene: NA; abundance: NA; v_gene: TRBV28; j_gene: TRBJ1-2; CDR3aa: CASSLWGGAEGYGYTF; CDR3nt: TGTGCCAGCAGTTTATGGGGGGGGGCAGAGGGCTATGGCTACACCTTC
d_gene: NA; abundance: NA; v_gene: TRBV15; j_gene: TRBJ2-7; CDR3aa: CATSRAPGLQQYF; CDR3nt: TGTGCCACCAGCAGAGCACCGGGACTGCAGCAGTACTTC
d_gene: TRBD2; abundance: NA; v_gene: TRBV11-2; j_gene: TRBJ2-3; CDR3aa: CASSWLMVAGVADTQYF; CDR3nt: TGTGCCAGCAGCTGGCTCATGGTAGCGGGAGTTGCAGATACGCAGTATTTT
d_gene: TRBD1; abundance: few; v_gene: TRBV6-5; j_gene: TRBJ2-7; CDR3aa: CASSYSRTGVYEQYF; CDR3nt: TGTGCCAGCAGTTACTCCAGGACAGGGGTTTACGAGCAGTACTTC
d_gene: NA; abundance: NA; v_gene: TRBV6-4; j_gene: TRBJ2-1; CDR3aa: CASSDSDSNEQFF; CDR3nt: TGTGCCAGCAGTGACTCGGACTCCAATGAGCAGTTCTTC
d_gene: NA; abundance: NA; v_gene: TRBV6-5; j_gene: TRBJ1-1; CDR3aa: CATFGRNTEAFF; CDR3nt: TGTGCCACCTTTGGGCGGAACACTGAAGCTTTCTTT
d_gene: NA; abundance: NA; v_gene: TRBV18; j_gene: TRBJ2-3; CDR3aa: CASSPPKLVRDTQYF; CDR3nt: TGTGCCAGCTCACCACCTAAGCTAGTCCGGGATACGCAGTATTTT
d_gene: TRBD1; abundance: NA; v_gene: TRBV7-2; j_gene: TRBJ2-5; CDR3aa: CASSFGQGEETQYF; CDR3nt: TGTGCCAGCAGCTTCGGACAGGGGGAAGAGACCCAGTACTTC
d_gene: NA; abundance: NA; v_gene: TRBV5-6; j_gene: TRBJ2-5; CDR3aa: CASSFAGTGEETQYF; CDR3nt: TGTGCCAGCAGCTTCGCCGGGACGGGGGAAGAGACCCAGTACTTC
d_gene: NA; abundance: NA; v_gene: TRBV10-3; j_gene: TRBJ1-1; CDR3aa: CAISAVSTPTNTEAFF; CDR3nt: TGTGCCATCAGCGCCGTCTCGACACCCACTAACACTGAAGCTTTCTTT
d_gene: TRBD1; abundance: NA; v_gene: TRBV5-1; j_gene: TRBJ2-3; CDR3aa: CASSYGQGSTDTQYF; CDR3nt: TGCGCCAGCAGCTACGGACAGGGAAGCACAGATACGCAGTATTTT
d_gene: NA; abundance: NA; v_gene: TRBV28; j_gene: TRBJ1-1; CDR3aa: CASTQGGGTEAFF; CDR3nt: TGTGCCAGCACCCAAGGGGGGGGCACTGAAGCTTTCTTT
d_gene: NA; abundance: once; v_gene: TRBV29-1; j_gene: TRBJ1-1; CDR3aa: CSGGGHTEAFF; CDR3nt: TGCAGCGGAGGGGGACACACTGAAGCTTTCTTT
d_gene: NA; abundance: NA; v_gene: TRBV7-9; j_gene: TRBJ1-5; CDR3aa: CASSLGRGRNQPQHF; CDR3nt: TGTGCCAGCAGCTTAGGCAGGGGAAGGAATCAGCCCCAGCATTTT
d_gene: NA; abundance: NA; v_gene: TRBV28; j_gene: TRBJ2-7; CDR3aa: CASSFDSQKRYF; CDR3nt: TGTGCCAGCAGTTTCGACAGCCAAAAAAGGTACTTC
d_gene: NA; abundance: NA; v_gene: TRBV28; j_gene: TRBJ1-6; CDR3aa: CASTKGPTGSPLHF; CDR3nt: TGTGCCAGCACTAAAGGTCCCACGGGGTCACCCCTCCACTTT
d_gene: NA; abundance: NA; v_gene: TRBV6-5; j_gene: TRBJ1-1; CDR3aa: CASSSAGAGNTEAFF; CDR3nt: TGTGCCAGCAGTTCGGCGGGGGCGGGTAACACTGAAGCTTTCTTT
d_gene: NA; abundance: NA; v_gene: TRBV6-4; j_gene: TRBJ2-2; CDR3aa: CASSDSREAHTGELFF; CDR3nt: TGTGCCAGCAGTGACTCGAGGGAAGCCCACACCGGGGAGCTGTTTTTT
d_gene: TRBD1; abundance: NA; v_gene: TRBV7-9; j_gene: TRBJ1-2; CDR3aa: CASSYDRAAADVGYTF; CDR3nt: TGTGCCAGCAGCTACGACAGGGCCGCTGCTGATGTTGGCTACACCTTC
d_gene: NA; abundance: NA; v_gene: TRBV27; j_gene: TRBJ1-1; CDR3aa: CASSLSGGRAFF; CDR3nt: TGTGCCAGCAGTTTATCCGGGGGACGTGCTTTCTTT
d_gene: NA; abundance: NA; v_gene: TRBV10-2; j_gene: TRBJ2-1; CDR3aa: CATFSAGSYNEQFF; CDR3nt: TGCGCCACCTTTAGCGCTGGCTCCTACAATGAGCAGTTCTTC
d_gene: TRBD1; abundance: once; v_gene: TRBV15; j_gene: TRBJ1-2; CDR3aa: CATSRVGTGGYGYTF; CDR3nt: TGTGCCACCAGCAGAGTAGGAACAGGGGGCTATGGCTACACCTTC
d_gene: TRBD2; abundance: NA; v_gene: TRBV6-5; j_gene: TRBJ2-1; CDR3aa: CASSLTSGRIEQFF; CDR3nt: TGTGCCAGCAGCCTGACTAGCGGGAGAATTGAGCAGTTCTTC
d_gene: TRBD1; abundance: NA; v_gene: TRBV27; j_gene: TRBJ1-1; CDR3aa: CASSPRTGNTEAFF; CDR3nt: TGTGCCAGCAGTCCGCGGACAGGGAACACTGAAGCTTTCTTT
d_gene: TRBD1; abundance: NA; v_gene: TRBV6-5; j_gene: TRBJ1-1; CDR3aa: CASSSDRANTEAFF; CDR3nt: TGTGCCAGCAGTTCGGACAGGGCGAACACTGAAGCTTTCTTT
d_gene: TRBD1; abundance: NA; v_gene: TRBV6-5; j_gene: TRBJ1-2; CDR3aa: CASSRGTGGGYTF; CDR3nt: TGTGCCAGCAGCCGGGGGACAGGGGGTGGCTACACCTTC
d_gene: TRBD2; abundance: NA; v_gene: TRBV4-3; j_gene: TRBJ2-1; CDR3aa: CASSQSGRNNEQFF; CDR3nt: TGCGCCAGCAGCCAAAGCGGGAGAAACAATGAGCAGTTCTTC
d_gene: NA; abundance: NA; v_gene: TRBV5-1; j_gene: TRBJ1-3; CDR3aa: CASRLLGTGNTIYF; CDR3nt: TGCGCCAGCAGACTTCTAGGCACTGGAAACACCATATATTTT
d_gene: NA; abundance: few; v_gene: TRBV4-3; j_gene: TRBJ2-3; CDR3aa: CASSQNYREDTQYF; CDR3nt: TGCGCCAGCAGCCAAAACTACAGGGAGGATACGCAGTATTTT
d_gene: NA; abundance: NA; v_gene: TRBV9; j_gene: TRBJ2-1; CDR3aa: CASSPSPAPRYEQFF; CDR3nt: TGTGCCAGCAGCCCAAGTCCCGCCCCTCGGTATGAGCAGTTCTTC
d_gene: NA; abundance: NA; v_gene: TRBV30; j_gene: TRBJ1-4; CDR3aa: CAWSVTLITGREKLFF; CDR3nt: TGTGCCTGGAGTGTTACATTGATAACAGGGCGCGAAAAACTGTTTTTT
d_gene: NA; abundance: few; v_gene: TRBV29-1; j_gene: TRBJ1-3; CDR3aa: CSVEEGAGNTIYF; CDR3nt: TGCAGCGTTGAAGAGGGGGCAGGAAACACCATATATTTT
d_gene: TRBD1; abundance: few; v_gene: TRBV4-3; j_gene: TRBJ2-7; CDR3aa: CASSQEAGGEYEQYF; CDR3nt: TGCGCCAGCAGCCAAGAGGCAGGGGGTGAATACGAGCAGTACTTC
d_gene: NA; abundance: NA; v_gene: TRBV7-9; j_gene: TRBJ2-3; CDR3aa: CASRSGQSTDTQYF; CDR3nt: TGTGCCAGCAGATCGGGACAAAGCACAGATACGCAGTATTTT
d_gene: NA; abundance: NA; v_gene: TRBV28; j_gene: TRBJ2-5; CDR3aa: CASSLNNQETQYF; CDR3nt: TGTGCCAGCAGTTTAAACAACCAAGAGACCCAGTACTTC
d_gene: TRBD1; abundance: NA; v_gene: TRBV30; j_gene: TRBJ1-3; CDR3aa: CAWTLPGTGGSRAGNTIYF; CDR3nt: TGTGCCTGGACCCTACCCGGGACAGGGGGCAGTCGGGCTGGAAACACCATATATTTT
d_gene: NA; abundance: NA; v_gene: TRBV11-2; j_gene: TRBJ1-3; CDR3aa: CASSPTVSGNTIYF; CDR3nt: TGTGCCAGCAGCCCCACGGTTTCCGGAAACACCATATATTTT
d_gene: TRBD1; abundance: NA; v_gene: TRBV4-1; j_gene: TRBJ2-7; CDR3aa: CASSQGQGAVYEQYF; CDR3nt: TGCGCCAGCAGCCAAGGACAGGGGGCGGTCTACGAGCAGTACTTC
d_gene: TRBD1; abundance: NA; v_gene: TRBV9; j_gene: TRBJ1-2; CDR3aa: CASSLDGTGGIQSGYTF; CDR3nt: TGTGCCAGCAGCTTGGATGGGACAGGGGGCATTCAAAGTGGCTACACCTTC
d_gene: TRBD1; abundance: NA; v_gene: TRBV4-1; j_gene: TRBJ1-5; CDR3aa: CASSQGTGPQPQHF; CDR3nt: TGCGCCAGCAGCCAAGGGACAGGGCCTCAGCCCCAGCATTTT
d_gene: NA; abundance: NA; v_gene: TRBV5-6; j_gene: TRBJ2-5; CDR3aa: CASSLVATGETQYF; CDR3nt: TGTGCCAGCAGCTTGGTTGCGACAGGAGAGACCCAGTACTTC
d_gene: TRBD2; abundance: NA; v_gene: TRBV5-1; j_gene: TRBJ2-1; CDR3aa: CASSLAGRERNEQFF; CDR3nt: TGCGCCAGCAGCTTGGCTGGGAGGGAGAGGAATGAGCAGTTCTTC
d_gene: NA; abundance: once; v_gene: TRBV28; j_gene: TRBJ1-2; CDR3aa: CASSLEGENYGYTF; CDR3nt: TGTGCCAGCAGTTTAGAGGGGGAAAACTATGGCTACACCTTC
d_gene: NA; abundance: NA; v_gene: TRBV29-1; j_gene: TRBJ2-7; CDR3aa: CSVARLTGTNEQYF; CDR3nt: TGCAGCGTTGCACGCCTCACCGGGACAAACGAGCAGTACTTC
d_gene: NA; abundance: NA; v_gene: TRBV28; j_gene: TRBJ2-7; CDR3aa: CASSSPSGVEYEQYF; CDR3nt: TGTGCCAGCAGCTCACCATCGGGAGTGGAGTACGAGCAGTACTTC